The entry below describes one T cell receptor (beta chain). What it binds is unknown. The sample is drawn from a study of early T cells in non-severe SARS-CoV-2 infection. Study context: Investigators sequenced bulk RNA drawn from unsorted whole blood, and chains remained unpaired.

Broader study findings: Sequences matched to VDJdb favored anti-spike CD8 responses, while private and CD4 specificities were missed.

Unique molecular identifiers tagged individual cDNA molecules. One entry per CDR3 protein, called by TCRdb with MiXCR from the 5' RACE reads. This table has approximately 69,000 distinct CDR3 sequences, about an eighth appearing once. Sequenced here: whole blood, sampled at baseline. The TCR comes from an adult who was a healthcare worker with PCR-confirmed SARS-CoV-2 infection or an uninfected control (not recorded which).

CDR3: CASSLRDSKEKLFF. The DNA of the CDR3 is TGTGCCAGCAGCCTCCGGGACAGTAAAGAAAAACTGTTTTTT. The chain recombines TRBV7-8 with TRBJ1-4, with 7 nucleotides matching TRBD1. The V gene's germline CDR1 is SGHVS and CDR2 FQNEAQ. The ends lost 5 bases at V and 8 bases at J; junction bases unmatched: 8. The length of the CDR3 is 14 residues.